A single sample is the source of the 29 T cell receptor beta chains below, sequenced in a study of blood T cell repertoires in COVID-19. Data came from immunoSEQ multiplex PCR; TCRdb stores just in-frame clones and leaves some out. This sample has 240,000 or so clones, with about 70% found just once. Sequenced input: peripheral blood. Receptor source: a woman older than 75 with acute or convalescent COVID-19.

This clone has only a few counts. The chain joins TRBV6-6 to TRBJ2-7; 7 bases match TRBD1. With 2 bases clipped from V and 3 bases from J, the junction kept 4 bases outside the gene matches. This CDR3 has 14 amino acids. Germline assignment: CDR1 MNHNY and CDR2 SVGAGI (reference sequence). As DNA, the CDR3 is TGTGCCAGCAGTTACGGGGCAGGGGGCTACGAGCAGTACTTC. Translation gives CASSYGAGGYEQYF.

This chain links TRBV3-1 (or the pseudogene TRBV3-2) with TRBJ1-5, with D possibly being TRBD1 (5 bases). Per germline, CDR1 LGHDT and CDR2 YNNKEL (reference sequence). The CDR3 totals 16 residues. V was trimmed by 1 base and J by 3 bases, leaving 13 bases between them. The CDR3 DNA sequence: TGTGCCAGCAGCCAAGGGTGGGGGGTTAACAATCAGCCCCAGCATTTT. Translating it yields CASSQGWGVNNQPQHF.

The chain uses TRBV5-4 and TRBJ2-3; the match to TRBD1 covers 9 bases. Trimming at V came to 3 bases and at J to 2 bases, leaving 4 bases not matched to a gene. Germline V CDR1 and CDR2: SGHNT, YYREEE (reference sequence). The CDR3 totals 15 residues. CDR3 bases: TGTGCCAGCAGCTCCGGGACAGGGATCACAGATACGCAGTATTTT. The encoded protein is CASSSGTGITDTQYF. Full variable domain (missing parts from reference TRBV5-4 and TRBJ2-3): ETGVTQSPTHLIKTRGQQVTLRCSSQSGHNTVSWYQQALGQGPQFIFQYYREEENGRGNFPPRFSGLQFPNYSSELNVNALELDDSALYLCASSSGTGITDTQYFGPGTRLTVL.

The J gene is TRBJ2-3, the V gene TRBV5-1; 8 bases align to TRBD2. The CDR3 loop spans 17 amino acids. Germline trimming cut 0 bases from V and 1 base from J; bases unmatched to any gene: 7. Germline-derived CDR1 and CDR2 are SGHRS and YFSETQ. CDR3 nucleotides: TGCGCCAGCAGCTTGGAATTTAGGCGGGGGGGCACAGATACGCAGTATTTT. Translation: CASSLEFRRGGTDTQYF. The full variable domain, in which reference TRBV5-1 and TRBJ2-3 provide the parts outside the CDR3, is KAGVTQTPRYLIKTRGQQVTLSCSPISGHRSVSWYQQTPGQGLQFLFEYFSETQRNKGNFPGRFSGRQFSNSRSEMNVSTLELGDSALYLCASSLEFRRGGTDTQYFGPGTRLTVL.

J is TRBJ1-2 and V is TRBV5-6, with D tentatively TRBD1 (5 bases). Germline loops: CDR1 SGHDT, CDR2 YYEEEE. This CDR3 comprises 15 residues. The germline V and J ends were trimmed by 4 bases and 1 base, with 14 bases remaining between them. CDR3 sequence reads: CASSLGGGGNYGYTF. CDR3 in DNA: TGTGCCAGCAGCCTGGGCGGGGGAGGTAACTATGGCTACACCTTC.

The V gene is TRBV19, the J gene TRBJ2-2, with 11 bases lining up with TRBD2. Germline V gene data show CDR1 as LNHDA and CDR2 as SQIVND (reference sequence). The CDR3 runs to 19 residues. Unmatched junction bases numbered 15, after V lost 6 bases and J lost 3 bases. In nucleotides, the CDR3 is TGTGCCAGTAGGAGCTCCTTAACTAGCGGGAGAACCCACACCGGGGAGCTGTTTTTT. Its protein product is CASRSSLTSGRTHTGELFF.

The J gene is TRBJ1-6, the V gene TRBV7-2; 8 bases match TRBD1. The CDR3 is 17 amino acids. Germline V CDR1 and CDR2: SGHTA, FQGNSA. The J segment lost 9 bases and the V segment lost 5 bases, leaving 15 bases of the junction unmatched. The CDR3 sequence: CASSNGQGAVWISPLHF. The CDR3 coding sequence is TGTGCCAGCAGCAACGGACAGGGTGCAGTTTGGATTTCACCCCTCCACTTT.

The genes are TRBV19 and TRBJ1-5, with TRBD1 identical over 7 bases. The CDR3 length is 15 residues. Germline CDR1 and CDR2: LNHDA and SQIVND (reference sequence). With 3 bases clipped from V and 12 bases from J, the junction kept 14 bases outside the gene matches. DNA of the CDR3: TGTGCCAGTAGTATCCAAAGCGTCGGGACAGCCTTCCAGCATTTT. Protein product: CASSIQSVGTAFQHF.

There are a few counts of this clone. The chain is built from TRBV5-1 and TRBJ2-7; D might be TRBD2 (6 bases). V shed 0 bases and J shed 2 bases, with 9 bases lying between them. CDR3 length: 14 amino acids. In germline, CDR1 is SGHRS, CDR2 YFSETQ. In nucleotides, the CDR3 is TGCGCCAGCAGCTTGGGGGGGACTGCCTACGAGCAGTACTTC. As protein: CASSLGGTAYEQYF.

The chain combines TRBV5-6 with TRBJ2-3; D is perhaps TRBD2 (5 bases). The germline CDR1 and CDR2 sequences are SGHDT and YYEEEE. CDR3 size: 14 residues. V dropped 2 bases and J dropped 2 bases, with 9 bases sitting between them. In DNA form, the CDR3 reads TGTGCCAGCAGCTTCGGCGGGCCCACAGATACGCAGTATTTT. This gives the protein CASSFGGPTDTQYF.

This chain links TRBV5-1 with TRBJ1-2, with D unresolved. CDR3 length equals 14 residues. Trimming removed 0 bases from V and 8 bases from J, with 14 bases in between. CDR1 SGHRS and CDR2 YFSETQ come from the germline V gene. The CDR3 protein is CASSLEIGRVGYTF. CDR3 bases: TGCGCCAGCAGCTTGGAAATAGGTCGGGTCGGCTACACCTTC. Complete variable domain (other parts from reference TRBV5-1 and TRBJ1-2): KAGVTQTPRYLIKTRGQQVTLSCSPISGHRSVSWYQQTPGQGLQFLFEYFSETQRNKGNFPGRFSGRQFSNSRSEMNVSTLELGDSALYLCASSLEIGRVGYTFGSGTRLTVV.

There are a few counts of this clone. J is TRBJ2-7 and V is TRBV7-5; the D call of TRBD2 is as the table states it, not checked on the DNA. TRBV7-5 is a documented pseudogene. The CDR3 is made up of 22 amino acids. The CDR3 coding sequence is TGTGCCAGAAGCTTAAAGTCTTTAAAAACGTTACTAGCGGCATTCCTGACCTACGAGCAGTACTTC. This encodes CARSLKSLKTLLAAFLTYEQYF.

The J gene is TRBJ2-1, the V gene TRBV6-2 or TRBV6-3; D gene uncertain. The V gene lost 4 bases and the J gene lost 4 bases, with 8 bases spanning the gap. CDR1 and CDR2 from the germline V gene are MNHEY and SVGEGT. The CDR3 spans 13 residues. The CDR3 region is CASSFSGYNEQFF. CDR3 nucleotide sequence: TGTGCCAGCAGTTTTTCGGGTTACAATGAGCAGTTCTTC.

V is TRBV4-1 and J is TRBJ2-1; D possibly corresponds to TRBD1 (7 bases). This CDR3 region has 15 residues. Trimming stripped 0 bases from V and 4 bases from J, with 10 bases between. Germline CDR1 reads MGHRA; CDR2 reads YSYEKL. In nucleotides, the CDR3 is TGCGCCAGCAGCCAAGAGACAGGGACTTACAATGAGCAGTTCTTC. This encodes CASSQETGTYNEQFF.

This rearrangement joins TRBV19 to TRBJ1-2, with TRBD1 matching over 7 bases. Trimming removed 5 bases from V and 4 bases from J; junction bases left unmatched: 10. Germline lookup yields CDR1 LNHDA and CDR2 SQIVND (reference sequence). This CDR3 comprises 15 residues. CDR3 amino acids: CASSSPGQMSYGYTF. CDR3 DNA sequence: TGTGCCAGTAGTTCCCCGGGACAGATGAGCTATGGCTACACCTTC.

The chain combines TRBV6-5 with TRBJ1-6, with D possibly matching TRBD1 (6 bases). This CDR3 is 15 amino acids long. Looked up from germline, CDR1 is MNHEY and CDR2 is SVGAGI. V shed 0 bases and J shed 6 bases, with 9 bases lying between them. The CDR3 region is CASSYSARGNSPLHF. DNA for the CDR3: TGTGCCAGCAGTTACTCGGCCAGGGGTAATTCACCCCTCCACTTT.

The chain has TRBV19 and TRBJ2-5; the match to TRBD1 covers 8 bases. Germline CDR1 reads LNHDA; CDR2 reads SQIVND (reference sequence). The CDR3 length is 15 residues. The junction had 12 bases not matched to a gene; V was cut back by 7 bases and J by 5 bases. CDR3 protein: CASTPTGQGEETQYF. The DNA for the CDR3 is TGTGCCAGTACCCCGACCGGACAGGGCGAGGAGACCCAGTACTTC.

The gene calls are TRBV27 and TRBJ1-2; 12 bases fit TRBD1. J gave up 7 bases and V 5 bases, and 11 bases lay outside the gene matches. There are 16 residues in the CDR3. Germline-derived CDR1 and CDR2 are MNHEY and SMNVEV (reference sequence). The CDR3 DNA reads TGTGCCAGCAGTCCCGGGACAGGGGGCAAATTTGGTGGCTACACCTTC. It codes for CASSPGTGGKFGGYTF.

This clone showed up just a few times. The CDR3 loop is CSVVGPGAREQYF. Written as DNA, the CDR3 is TGCAGCGTTGTGGGGCCAGGGGCCAGGGAGCAGTACTTC. The rearrangement uses TRBV29-1 and TRBJ2-7; a weak D match, TRBD1 (6 bases). Looked up from germline, CDR1 is SQVTM and CDR2 is ANQGSEA. The CDR3 sequence is 13 residues long. Trimming took off 4 bases at V and 7 bases at J, with 17 bases between the two ends.

This clone occurred a few times. The V gene is TRBV5-4, the J gene TRBJ2-5; 9 bases are a match to TRBD2. Germline V gene lookup returns CDR1 SGHNT and CDR2 YYREEE (reference sequence). This CDR3 contains 16 residues. V dropped 5 bases and J dropped 1; count of bases not matched to a gene: 9. The CDR3: CASSQGNSGGQETQYF. CDR3 nucleotide sequence: TGTGCCAGCAGTCAGGGCAATAGCGGGGGCCAAGAGACCCAGTACTTC.

This chain links TRBV6-2 or TRBV6-3 with TRBJ2-1; TRBD2 matches at 9 bases. The CDR3 sequence is 14 residues long. Trimming cost V 4 bases and J 6 bases; bases outside gene matches: 4. Germline V gene data show CDR1 as MNHEY and CDR2 as SVGEGT. CDR3 residues: CASSSLAGRNEQFF. The CDR3 coding sequence is TGTGCCAGCAGTTCCCTAGCGGGGCGCAATGAGCAGTTCTTC.

V is TRBV5-1 and J is TRBJ2-2, with 7 bases lining up with TRBD1. Germline CDR1 and CDR2: SGHRS and YFSETQ. The V segment lost 2 bases and the J segment 5 bases; nucleotides outside the gene matches: 6. The CDR3 contains 15 residues. In DNA form, the CDR3 reads TGCGCCAGCAGCTTTAAGGGGGCTCAAACCGGGGAGCTGTTTTTT. Protein sequence: CASSFKGAQTGELFF.

The genes are TRBV24-1 and TRBJ2-5, with D possibly TRBD2 on 7 matching bases. The length of the CDR3 is 15 residues. The V gene's germline CDR1 is KGHDR and CDR2 SFDVKD. The V and J ends lost 7 bases and 4 bases respectively, with 18 bases between them. The CDR3 sequence is CATSPSGGAGETQYF. The CDR3 coding sequence is TGTGCCACCAGCCCTTCGGGGGGCGCGGGAGAGACCCAGTACTTC.

CDR3 protein: CASSQGGLGYGYTF. The CDR3 DNA reads as TGCGCCAGCAGCCAAGGAGGGTTGGGGTATGGCTACACCTTC. The chain links TRBV4-3 to TRBJ1-2; unclear D gene. There are 14 residues in the CDR3. V lost 1 base to trimming and J lost 5 bases, with 11 bases between them. Germline lookup yields CDR1 LGHNA and CDR2 YSLEER.

V is TRBV2 and J is TRBJ2-5, with 9 positions matching TRBD1. Germline V lookup: CDR1 SNHLY, CDR2 FYNNEI. This CDR3 is built from 14 residues. Germline trimming cut 4 bases from V and 2 bases from J; bases unmatched to any gene: 2. The CDR3 bases are TGTGCCAGCAGTGCCGACAGGGGGCAAGAGACCCAGTACTTC. This sequence encodes CASSADRGQETQYF.

The chain employs TRBV19 and TRBJ2-3; 10 bases align to TRBD1. Looked up from germline, CDR1 is LNHDA and CDR2 is SQIVND (reference sequence). V was pared by 10 bases and J by 3 bases, with 13 bases of the junction left unmatched. The CDR3 length is 16 residues. The CDR3 is CATHSLDRGRTDTQYF. The CDR3 bases are TGTGCCACACACTCGCTCGACAGGGGGCGTACAGATACGCAGTATTTT. The full variable domain, its missing parts supplied by reference TRBV19 and TRBJ2-3, is DGGITQSPKYLFRKEGQNVTLSCEQNLNHDAMYWYRQDPGQGLRLIYYSQIVNDFQKGDIAEGYSVSREKKESFPLTVTSAQKNPTAFYLCATHSLDRGRTDTQYFGPGTRLTVL.

About this clone itself: The identical CDR3 is also encoded by other nucleotide sequences in the sample. The V and J genes are TRBV5-1 and TRBJ2-3; D unclear. CDR3 length: 13 residues. Trimming cost V 1 base and J 3 bases, with 6 bases left between them. Germline lookup yields CDR1 SGHRS and CDR2 YFSETQ. CDR3 coding DNA: TGCGCCAGCAGCTTGCCCGGTACAGATACGCAGTATTTT. Residues: CASSLPGTDTQYF. The full variable domain, in which reference TRBV5-1 and TRBJ2-3 provide the parts outside the CDR3, is KAGVTQTPRYLIKTRGQQVTLSCSPISGHRSVSWYQQTPGQGLQFLFEYFSETQRNKGNFPGRFSGRQFSNSRSEMNVSTLELGDSALYLCASSLPGTDTQYFGPGTRLTVL.

The V and J genes are TRBV19 and TRBJ1-5; D remains ambiguous. The CDR3 length is 16 residues. V was shortened by 10 bases and J by 0 bases, with 19 bases between the two germline ends. CDR1 and CDR2 (germline): LNHDA, SQIVND (reference sequence). CDR3 protein: CATSSGARSSNQPQHF. For the CDR3, the DNA is TGTGCCACCTCTAGCGGAGCGCGAAGTAGCAATCAGCCCCAGCATTTT.

The chain employs TRBV3-1 (or the pseudogene TRBV3-2) and TRBJ1-1; 12 positions agree with TRBD1. There are 15 residues in the CDR3. Germline V lookup: CDR1 LGHDT, CDR2 YNNKEL (reference sequence). V lost 3 bases and J lost 10; bases outside the gene matches: 9. CDR3 DNA: TGTGCCAGCAGCCATGCCGGGACAGGGGGCGCATTAGCTTTCTTT. Protein product: CASSHAGTGGALAFF.